This T cell receptor beta chain originates from a study of Graves' ophthalmopathy and Graves' hyperthyroidism. Study-wide context: There was a collection of peripheral blood at initial diagnosis, before any treatment. Study-level findings and limits: Predictions made by the model for ophthalmopathy progression reached 65% to 71% sensitivity and approximately 78% specificity.

Diagnosis was based on clinical symptoms, serum thyroxine, TRAb, thyroid ultrasound and orbital computed tomography. The PBMCs originated from roughly 10 ml of fresh peripheral blood. RNA served as the template for amplifying TCR beta CDR3 regions. First-round RT-PCR with HTBI primers preceded a second-round multiplex PCR. TCRdb used MiXCR to reprocess the multiplex PCR reads, holding one entry per CDR3 protein. The sample holds 200,000 to 300,000 distinct CDR3 sequences, around 42% seen once. A remark on this clonotype: Antigen unknown.

Sequencing input: peripheral blood. The source is an adult man with Graves' ophthalmopathy.

Here the CDR3 DNA reads TGTGCCAGCAGCGCACGTTTGTTTAACACTGAAGCTTTCTTT. It yields the protein CASSARLFNTEAFF. This chain joins TRBV2 and TRBJ1-1, with D hard to call. V was clipped by 6 bases and J by 2 bases, with 13 bases between them. The CDR3 sequence is 14 residues long. Germline assignment: CDR1 SNHLY and CDR2 FYNNEI.